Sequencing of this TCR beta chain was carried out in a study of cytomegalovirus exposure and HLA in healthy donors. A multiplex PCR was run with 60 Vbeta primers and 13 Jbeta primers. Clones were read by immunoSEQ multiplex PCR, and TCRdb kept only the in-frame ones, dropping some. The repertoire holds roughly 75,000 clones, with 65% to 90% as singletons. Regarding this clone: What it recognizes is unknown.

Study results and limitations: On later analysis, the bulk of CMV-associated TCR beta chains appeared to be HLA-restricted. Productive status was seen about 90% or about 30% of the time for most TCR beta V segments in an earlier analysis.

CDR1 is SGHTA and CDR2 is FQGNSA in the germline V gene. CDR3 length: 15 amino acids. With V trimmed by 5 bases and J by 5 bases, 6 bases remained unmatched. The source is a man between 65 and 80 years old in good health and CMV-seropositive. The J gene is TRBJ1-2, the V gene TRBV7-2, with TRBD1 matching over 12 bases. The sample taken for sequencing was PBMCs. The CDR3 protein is CASSTGQGAWYGYTF. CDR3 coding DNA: TGTGCCAGCAGCACGGGACAGGGGGCATGGTATGGCTACACCTTC.